These 6 T cell receptor beta chains share one sample of origin, sequenced in a study of T cells in Graves' hyperthyroidism and ophthalmopathy. Authors of the study amplified TCR beta CDR3 regions from RNA transcripts. The TCR CDR3 was amplified in a first-round RT-PCR using the HTBI primer set. Via MiXCR, TCRdb re-called the multiplex PCR reads, giving one row per CDR3 protein. The data show fewer than 450,000 distinct CDR3 sequences, around 15% seen once. Sequences were obtained from blood. The receptor set was obtained from a woman aged 60-75 years with Graves' ophthalmopathy.

This clonotype was seen a few times. A much more abundant neighbour one base away suggests this may be a read error. CDR3 bases: TGTGCCAGCAGCCAAGATTTGGCCCACGGCGAGCAGTACTTC. It translates to CASSQDLAHGEQYF. The rearrangement links TRBV14 to TRBJ2-7; D is unresolved. Trimming took off 0 bases at V and 6 bases at J, with 12 bases between the two ends. The CDR3 has 14 amino acids. Looked up from germline, CDR1 is SGHDN and CDR2 is FVKESK.

The V call is TRBV14, the J call TRBJ1-5, with 8 bases matching TRBD1. Looked up from germline, CDR1 is SGHDN and CDR2 is FVKESK. This CDR3 is 19 amino acids long. Trimming removed 0 bases from V and 7 bases from J; junction bases left unmatched: 17. The CDR3 here is CASSQDKDHRAQGGQPQHF. CDR3 nucleotide sequence: TGTGCCAGCAGCCAAGACAAGGACCACCGGGCACAGGGGGGACAGCCCCAGCATTTT.

This clonotype showed up just once. The V and J genes are TRBV18 and TRBJ2-2; TRBD2 might be the D (6 bases). Trimming removed 4 bases at V and 1 base at J, with 22 bases between. Per germline, CDR1 KGHSH and CDR2 LQKENI. CDR3 length equals 19 residues. CDR3 DNA sequence: TGTGCCAGCTCACTACTTCAACCTAGCGTCACCGGGAACACCGGGGAGCTGTTTTTT. Translation: CASSLLQPSVTGNTGELFF.

As concerns this clonotype: A read error may explain this, as a much larger clone is one base away. CDR3 loop: CASSTRSGRVDEQFF. The DNA for the CDR3 is TGTGCCAGCAGTACTAGGTCGGGGAGGGTGGACGAGCAGTTCTTC. The V gene is TRBV12-3 or TRBV12-4, the J gene TRBJ2-7; TRBD2 matches 7 bases. Matching the DNA end better, TRBJ2-1 makes the J call doubtful. The CDR3 contains 15 residues.

This clonotype has a count of ten or more. The chain is built from TRBV5-1 and TRBJ1-1; D gene unclear. CDR3 length equals 14 residues. V was pared by 0 bases and J by 3 bases, with 9 bases between. CDR1 SGHRS and CDR2 YFSETQ come from the germline V gene. CDR3 residues: CASSLVPGYTEAFF. In nucleotides, the CDR3 is TGCGCCAGCAGCTTGGTTCCGGGGTACACTGAAGCTTTCTTT.

This rearrangement joins TRBV20-1 to TRBJ2-1; 11 nucleotides align to TRBD2. Germline CDR1 DFQATT, CDR2 SNEGSKA (reference sequence). The CDR3 has 14 amino acids. V lost 5 bases to trimming and J lost 7 bases; unmatched junction nucleotides: 7. CDR3: CSAESSGRINEQFF. Written as DNA, the CDR3 is TGCAGTGCTGAATCTAGCGGGAGGATAAATGAGCAGTTCTTC.